This TCR beta chain was profiled in a study of blood T cell repertoires in COVID-19. About the research overall: Some COVID-19 samples were acute and others convalescent; all came from the United States, Italy and Spain.

The CDR3 totals 14 residues. The V gene's germline CDR1 is LGHNA and CDR2 YSLEER. The junction had 2 bases not matched to a gene; V was cut back by 0 bases and J by 4 bases. Method: immunoSEQ multiplex PCR; TCRdb's copy keeps in-frame clones and lacks some. The sample records under 250,000 clones, approximately 80% being singletons. The sample taken for sequencing was peripheral blood. The rearrangement joins TRBV4-3 to TRBJ1-2; 7 bases are shared with TRBD1. The receptor's source is a man aged 40-49 years with acute or convalescent COVID-19. CDR3 in amino acids: CASSQDGDSYGYTF. As DNA, the CDR3 is TGCGCCAGCAGCCAAGATGGGGACAGCTATGGCTACACCTTC.